This TCR beta chain appears in the sequencing data of a study of T cells in women clearing cervical HPV infection. Points on this clone: The missing CDR3 end, 3 residues past where the read stops, is filled in from the germline J gene.

This CDR3 is built from 14 residues. V lost 3 bases, J lost 3 bases, and 9 bases lay in between. The data were produced by immunoSEQ multiplex PCR, yet TCRdb's version contains in-frame clones alone and is incomplete. The sample has 40,000 or so clones; the top ten hold around 5.5%. The receptor comes from a woman between 18 and 75 years old with a cervical HPV16 infection that either progressed to CIN3+ or cleared (not recorded which). The rearrangement uses TRBV12-3 or TRBV12-4 and TRBJ1-5; D is unresolved. Sequencing was performed on blood buffy coat. Here the CDR3 reads CASSFTSTNQPQHF. CDR3 bases read: TGTGCCAGCAGTTTCACAAGTACCAATCAGCCC.